This note documents a single T cell receptor (beta chain) sequence. This clonotype was detected ten times or more. Its antigen has not been determined. It has no much larger one-base neighbor in the sample; base qualities were not kept. The instrument was an Illumina HiSeq 2000. TCR beta chain libraries were generated by multiplex PCR amplification. High-throughput sequencing was used to analyze the amplified TCR beta chain products. TCRdb reran the public reads through fastp at Q25 and MiXCR, keeping productive beta chains. For every CDR3 protein sequence, its rows merge into one entry that carries the most common genes and DNA. This sample holds nearly 200,000 distinct CDR3 sequences; over 25% were observed only once. The top ten clonotypes cover 4% to 5.5% of the sample. The data derive from a study of breast tumors, draining lymph nodes, adjacent tissues (dated by TCRdb to 2016 to 2018). Some background on the complete study: In breast cancer patients, the study compared the TCR beta repertoires of tumor, adjacent nontumor tissue and axillary lymph nodes. The study aimed to assess the relationships and possible T-cell exchange between tumor, surrounding tissue and draining lymph node repertoires in human breast cancer. General findings and caveats noted by the study authors: Tumor T-cell repertoires showed less diversity than lymph node repertoires and more diversity than nontumor tissue repertoires, and tumor T-cell repertoires showed preferential V and J gene usage. Tumor and nontumor tissue repertoires were found to be significantly more similar in luminal-like than in basal-like breast cancer. A scenario in which most tumor T cells derive from the lymph node and then expand within tumor tissue was judged to be consistent with the data. The conclusion that tumor T cells originate in lymph nodes was framed as consistent with a hypothesis rather than directly demonstrated.

Lymph node samples came from the axillary draining lymph nodes of breast cancer patients. Reading the germline V gene (reference sequence) gives CDR1 DFQATT and CDR2 SNEGSKA. CDR3 length: 12 amino acids, cysteine to phenylalanine. Here the CDR3 DNA is all that survives: 36 bases in frame from base 1. Cut back by 6 bases and 1 base, the V and J ends lie 9 bases apart. Sequencing was carried out using axillary lymph node tissue. This TCR was recovered from a female donor with breast cancer. Some clones in this sample may be carry-over from other donors' samples. The chain is made from TRBV20-1 and TRBJ2-5; the D gene cannot be resolved reliably. This receptor carries the CDR3 CSAPKGQETQYF. The nucleotides read TGCAGTGCCCCGAAGGGCCAAGAGACCCAGTACTTC.